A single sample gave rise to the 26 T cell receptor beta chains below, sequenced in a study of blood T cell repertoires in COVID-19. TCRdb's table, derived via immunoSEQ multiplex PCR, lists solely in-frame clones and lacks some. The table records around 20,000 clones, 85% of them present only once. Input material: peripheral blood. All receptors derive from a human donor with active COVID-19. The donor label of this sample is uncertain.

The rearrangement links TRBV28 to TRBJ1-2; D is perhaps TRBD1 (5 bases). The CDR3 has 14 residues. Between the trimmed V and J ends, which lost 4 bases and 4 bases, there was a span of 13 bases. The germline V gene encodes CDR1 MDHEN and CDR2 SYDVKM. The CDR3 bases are TGTGCCAGCAGTTATATCTTGGGGGGCTATGGCTACACCTTC. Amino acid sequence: CASSYILGGYGYTF.

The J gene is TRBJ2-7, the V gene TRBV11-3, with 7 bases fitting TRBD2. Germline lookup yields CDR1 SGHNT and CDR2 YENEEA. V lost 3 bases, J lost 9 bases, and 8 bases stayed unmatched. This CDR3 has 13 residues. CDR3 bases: TGTGCCAGCAGCTTTGAGGGAGGGATCGCGCAGTACTTC. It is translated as CASSFEGGIAQYF.

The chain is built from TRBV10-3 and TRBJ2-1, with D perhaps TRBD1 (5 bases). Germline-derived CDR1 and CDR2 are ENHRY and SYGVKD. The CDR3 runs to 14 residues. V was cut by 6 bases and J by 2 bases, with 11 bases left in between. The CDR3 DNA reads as TGTGCCATCAGAACTACAGGCCCCTACAATGAGCAGTTCTTC. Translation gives CAIRTTGPYNEQFF.

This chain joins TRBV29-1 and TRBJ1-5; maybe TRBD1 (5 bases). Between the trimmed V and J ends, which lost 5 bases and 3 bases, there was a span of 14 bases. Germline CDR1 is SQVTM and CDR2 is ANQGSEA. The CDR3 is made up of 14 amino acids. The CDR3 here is CSVTGGTDNQPQHF. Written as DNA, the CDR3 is TGCAGCGTTACGGGGGGTACTGACAATCAGCCCCAGCATTTT.

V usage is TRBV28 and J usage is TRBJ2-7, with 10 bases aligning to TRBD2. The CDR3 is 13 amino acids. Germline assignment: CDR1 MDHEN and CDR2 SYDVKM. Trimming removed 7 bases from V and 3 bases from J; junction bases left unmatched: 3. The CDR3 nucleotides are TGTGCCAGCACAAGGACTAGCGGCTACGAGCAGTACTTC. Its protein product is CASTRTSGYEQYF.

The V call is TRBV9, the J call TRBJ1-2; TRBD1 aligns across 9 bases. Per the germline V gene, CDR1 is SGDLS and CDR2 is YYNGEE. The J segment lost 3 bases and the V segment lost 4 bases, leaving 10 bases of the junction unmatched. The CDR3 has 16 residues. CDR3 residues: CASSPGQGKGDYGYTF. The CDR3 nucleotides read TGTGCCAGCAGCCCGGGACAGGGTAAGGGTGACTATGGCTACACCTTC.

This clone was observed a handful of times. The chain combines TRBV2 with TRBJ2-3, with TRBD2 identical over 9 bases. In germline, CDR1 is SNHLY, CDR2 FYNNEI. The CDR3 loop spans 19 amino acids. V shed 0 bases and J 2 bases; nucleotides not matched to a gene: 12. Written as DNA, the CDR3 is TGTGCCAGCAGTGAAGCCTCCCTCACTAGCGGGTGGTTCACAGATACGCAGTATTTT. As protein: CASSEASLTSGWFTDTQYF.

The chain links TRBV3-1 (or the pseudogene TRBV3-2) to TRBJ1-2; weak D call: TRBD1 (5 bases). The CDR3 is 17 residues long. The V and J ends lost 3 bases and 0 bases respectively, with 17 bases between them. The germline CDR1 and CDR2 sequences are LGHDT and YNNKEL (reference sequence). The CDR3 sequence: CASSHMLRTTSNYGYTF. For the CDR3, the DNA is TGTGCCAGCAGCCACATGCTTCGGACAACCTCTAACTATGGCTACACCTTC.

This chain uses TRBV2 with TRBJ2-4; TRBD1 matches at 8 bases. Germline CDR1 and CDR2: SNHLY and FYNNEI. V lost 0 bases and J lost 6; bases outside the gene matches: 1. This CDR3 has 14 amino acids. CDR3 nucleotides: TGTGCCAGCAGTGAAGCGCAGGGGGCAAACATTCAGTACTTC. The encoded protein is CASSEAQGANIQYF.

The chain's CDR3 is CASGGTGGNEKLFF. The CDR3 nucleotides are TGTGCCAGCGGGGGGACAGGGGGCAATGAAAAACTGTTTTTT. This chain connects TRBV9 to TRBJ1-4; 12 bases agree with TRBD1. CDR1 and CDR2 from the germline V gene are SGDLS and YYNGEE. The CDR3 runs to 14 residues. V lost 7 bases to trimming and J lost 5 bases; unmatched junction nucleotides: 3.

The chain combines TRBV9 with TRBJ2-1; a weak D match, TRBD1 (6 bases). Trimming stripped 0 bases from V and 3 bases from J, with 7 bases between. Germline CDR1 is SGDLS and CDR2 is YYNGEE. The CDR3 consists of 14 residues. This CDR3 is CASSVAGDYNEQFF. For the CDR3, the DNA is TGTGCCAGCAGCGTAGCAGGGGACTACAATGAGCAGTTCTTC.

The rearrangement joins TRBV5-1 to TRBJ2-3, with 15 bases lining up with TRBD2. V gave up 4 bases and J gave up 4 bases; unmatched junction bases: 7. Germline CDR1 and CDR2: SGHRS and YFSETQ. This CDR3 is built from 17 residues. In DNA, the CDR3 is TGCGCCAGCAGCGACGGACTAGCGGGGGGGCGAGCAGATACGCAGTATTTT. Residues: CASSDGLAGGRADTQYF.

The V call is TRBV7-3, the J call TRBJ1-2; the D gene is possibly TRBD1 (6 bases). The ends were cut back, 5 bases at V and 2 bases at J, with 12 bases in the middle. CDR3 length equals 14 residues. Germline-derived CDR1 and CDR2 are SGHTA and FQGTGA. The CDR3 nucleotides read TGTGCCAGCAGCCCCTCCACAGGGAACTATGGCTACACCTTC. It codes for CASSPSTGNYGYTF. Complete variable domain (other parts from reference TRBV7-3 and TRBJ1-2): GAGVSQTPSNKVTEKGKYVELRCDPISGHTALYWYRQSLGQGPEFLIYFQGTGAADDSGLPNDRFFAVRPEGSVSTLKIQRTERGDSAVYLCASSPSTGNYGYTFGSGTRLTVV.

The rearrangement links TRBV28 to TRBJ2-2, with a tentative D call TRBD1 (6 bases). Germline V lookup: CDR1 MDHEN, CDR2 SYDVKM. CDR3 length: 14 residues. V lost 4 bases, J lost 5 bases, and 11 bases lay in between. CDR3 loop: CASSSVDRTGELFF. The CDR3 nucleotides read TGTGCCAGCAGTTCCGTAGACAGGACCGGGGAGCTGTTTTTT. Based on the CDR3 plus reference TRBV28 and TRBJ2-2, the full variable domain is DVKVTQSSRYLVKRTGEKVFLECVQDMDHENMFWYRQDPGLGLRLIYFSYDVKMKEKGDIPEGYSVSREKKERFSLILESASTNQTSMYLCASSSVDRTGELFFGEGSRLTVL.

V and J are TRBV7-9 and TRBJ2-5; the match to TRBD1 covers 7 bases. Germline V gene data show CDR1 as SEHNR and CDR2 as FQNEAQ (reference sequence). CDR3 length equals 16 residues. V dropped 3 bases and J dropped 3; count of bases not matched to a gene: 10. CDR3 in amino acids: CASSFGGRGWEETQYF. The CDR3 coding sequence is TGTGCCAGCAGCTTTGGGGGCAGGGGGTGGGAAGAGACCCAGTACTTC.

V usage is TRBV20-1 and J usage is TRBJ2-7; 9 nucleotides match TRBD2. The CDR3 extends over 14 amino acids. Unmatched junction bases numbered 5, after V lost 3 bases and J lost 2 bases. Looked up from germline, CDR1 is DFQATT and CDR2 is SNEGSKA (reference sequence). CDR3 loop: CSASTSGGPYEQYF. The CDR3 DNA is TGCAGTGCTAGTACCAGCGGGGGGCCCTACGAGCAGTACTTC.

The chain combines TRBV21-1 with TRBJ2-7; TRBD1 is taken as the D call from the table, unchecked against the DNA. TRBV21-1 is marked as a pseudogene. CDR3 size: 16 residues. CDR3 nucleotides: TGTGCCAGCAGGGGGACAGGATTCCGGGATTCCTACGAGCAGTACTTC. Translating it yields CASRGTGFRDSYEQYF.

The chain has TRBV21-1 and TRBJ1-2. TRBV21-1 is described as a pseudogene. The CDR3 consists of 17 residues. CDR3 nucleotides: TGTGCCAGCGCTACTGATACGGAGGGTCTACGGACTTATGGCTACACCTTC. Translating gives CASATDTEGLRTYGYTF.

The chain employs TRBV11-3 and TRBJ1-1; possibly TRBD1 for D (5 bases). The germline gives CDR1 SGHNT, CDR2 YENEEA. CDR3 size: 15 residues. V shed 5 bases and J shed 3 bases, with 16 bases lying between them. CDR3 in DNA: TGTGCCAGCAGCCCGAGCCCCTCAGGGCACACTGAAGCTTTCTTT. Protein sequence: CASSPSPSGHTEAFF. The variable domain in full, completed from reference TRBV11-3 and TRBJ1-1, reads EAGVVQSPRYKIIEKKQPVAFWCNPISGHNTLYWYLQNLGQGPELLIRYENEEAVDDSQLPKDRFSAERLKGVDSTLKIQPAELGDSAVYLCASSPSPSGHTEAFFGQGTRLTVV.

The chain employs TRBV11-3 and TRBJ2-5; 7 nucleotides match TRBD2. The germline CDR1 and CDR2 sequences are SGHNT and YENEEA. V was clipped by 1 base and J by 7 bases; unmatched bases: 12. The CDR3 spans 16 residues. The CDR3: CASSLVTGGPLGTQYF. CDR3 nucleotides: TGTGCCAGCAGCTTAGTAACGGGAGGCCCCCTTGGGACCCAGTACTTC.

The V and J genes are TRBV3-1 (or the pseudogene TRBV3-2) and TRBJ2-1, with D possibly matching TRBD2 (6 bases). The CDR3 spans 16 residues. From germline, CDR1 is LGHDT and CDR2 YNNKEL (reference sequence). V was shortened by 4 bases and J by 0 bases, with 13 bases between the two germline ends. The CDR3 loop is CASSPPGTYSYNEQFF. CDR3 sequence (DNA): TGTGCCAGCAGCCCACCCGGGACTTACTCCTACAATGAGCAGTTCTTC.

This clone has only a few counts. The CDR3, as DNA: TGTGCCAGCAGCTTAAGACAGGGATGGAACTATGGCTACACCTTC. Its translation: CASSLRQGWNYGYTF. V gene TRBV11-2 combines with J gene TRBJ1-2; 7 nucleotides align to TRBD1. The germline gives CDR1 SGHAT, CDR2 FQNNGV. The CDR3 has 15 residues. J lost 2 bases, V lost 2 bases, and 5 bases had no gene match.

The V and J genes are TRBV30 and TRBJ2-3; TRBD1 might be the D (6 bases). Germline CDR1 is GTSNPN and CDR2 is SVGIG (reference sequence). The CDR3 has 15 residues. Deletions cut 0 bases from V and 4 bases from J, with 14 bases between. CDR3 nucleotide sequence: TGTGCCTGGAGTGTTGGGGGCAGTTCCGCAGATACGCAGTATTTT. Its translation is CAWSVGGSSADTQYF.

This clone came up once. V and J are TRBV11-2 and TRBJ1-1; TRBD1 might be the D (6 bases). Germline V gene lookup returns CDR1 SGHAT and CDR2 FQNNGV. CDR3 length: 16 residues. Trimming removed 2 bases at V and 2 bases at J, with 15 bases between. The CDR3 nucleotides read TGTGCCAGCAGCTTACGCGGACAGCAAACCAACACTGAAGCTTTCTTT. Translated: CASSLRGQQTNTEAFF.

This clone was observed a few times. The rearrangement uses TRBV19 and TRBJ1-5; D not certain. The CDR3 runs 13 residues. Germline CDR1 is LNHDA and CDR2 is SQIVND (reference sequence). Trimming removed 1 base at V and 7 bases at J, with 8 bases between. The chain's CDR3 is CASSIVRGQPQHF. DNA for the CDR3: TGTGCCAGTAGTATAGTTAGAGGGCAGCCCCAGCATTTT.

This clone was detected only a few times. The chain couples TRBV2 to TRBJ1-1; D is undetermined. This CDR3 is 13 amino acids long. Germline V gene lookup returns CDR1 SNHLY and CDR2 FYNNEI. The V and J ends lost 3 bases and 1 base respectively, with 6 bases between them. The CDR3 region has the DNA TGTGCCAGCAGTGACGGAGAGAACACTGAAGCTTTCTTT. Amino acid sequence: CASSDGENTEAFF.